This is a list of T cell receptor beta chains from one sample in a study of T cell responses to AZD1222 COVID-19 vaccine. Clones were sequenced by immunoSEQ multiplex PCR, and TCRdb holds only the in-frame ones, with some missing. The repertoire holds 75,000 to 95,000 clones, approximately 81% seen once, with about an eighth in the top ten. The source was peripheral blood, collected on day 0 of AZD1222 vaccination. The receptors shown here come from an adult in good health. Both conserved end residues are part of each CDR3. Fields, in order: CDR3 length, D gene, V gene, J gene, clone size, CDR3 DNA, CDR3 protein. A D gene is named only where the DNA matches it firmly. Size values are once, few and many counts, or a class for expanded clones, and some rows have none.

13	.	TRBV6-6	TRBJ1-1	.	TGTGCCAGCAGGGATTTCGGGAACACTGAAGCTTTCTTT	CASRDFGNTEAFF
15	.	TRBV28	TRBJ1-2	.	TGTGCCAGCAGTTCCGACAGTGGATTTAACTATGGCTACACCTTC	CASSSDSGFNYGYTF
16	TRBD2	TRBV7-2	TRBJ2-3	.	TGTGCCAGCAACGTCGACTTAGCGGGGGGGTCAGATACGCAGTATTTT	CASNVDLAGGSDTQYF
15	.	TRBV9	TRBJ2-4	.	TGTGCCAGCGGACCGCCCCAGGGGGCCAAAAACATTCAGTACTTC	CASGPPQGAKNIQYF
15	.	TRBV10-3	TRBJ2-2	few	TGTGCCATCAGTGAGTTGAGTTATGGGATCGGGGAGCTGTTTTTT	CAISELSYGIGELFF
17	TRBD1	TRBV7-6	TRBJ2-2	.	TGTGCCAGCAGCTCAATCTCGACAGGGCGGTTTACCGGGGAGCTGTTTTTT	CASSSISTGRFTGELFF
13	TRBD1	TRBV7-2	TRBJ1-2	.	TGTGCCAGCAGCCCCAGGGGGGGATATGGCTACACCTTC	CASSPRGGYGYTF
15	TRBD1	TRBV25-1	TRBJ1-2	.	TGTGCCAGCAGGGGAGGGACAGCAGCTAACTATGGCTACACCTTC	CASRGGTAANYGYTF
14	.	TRBV18	TRBJ1-1	.	TGTGCCAGCTCACCATGGCAGAAGAACACTGAAGCTTTCTTT	CASSPWQKNTEAFF
12	TRBD1	TRBV2	TRBJ1-5	.	TGTGCCAGCGGACAGGGGGCAGAGCCCCAGCATTTT	CASGQGAEPQHF
15	TRBD1	TRBV13	TRBJ2-7	once	TGTGCCAGCAGCCAAGGGGACAGGGACATCCACGAGCAGTACTTC	CASSQGDRDIHEQYF
13	.	TRBV13	TRBJ2-7	.	TGTGCCAGCAGTTTAACAGGGACCCGGGAGCAGTACTTC	CASSLTGTREQYF
15	.	TRBV14	TRBJ1-4	.	TGTGCCAGCAGCCAAGGCCGGGGCCCAATCCAAAAACTGTTTTTT	CASSQGRGPIQKLFF